What follows describes a single T cell receptor (beta chain). Antigen: not known. Uncontrolled infection, other autoimmune disease, pregnancy or lactation led to exclusion. Initially, at the first diagnosis of hyperthyroidism and before any ophthalmopathy symptoms, blood was sampled. RNA transcripts were the template for amplifying TCR beta CDR3 regions. The TCR CDR3 first-round RT-PCR relied on the HTBI primer set. TCRdb used MiXCR to reprocess the multiplex PCR reads, holding one entry per CDR3 protein. This table has 250,000 or so distinct CDR3 sequences, approximately 15% appearing once. The data were obtained in a study of T cells in Graves' hyperthyroidism and ophthalmopathy. There are 16 residues in the CDR3. J gave up 4 bases and V 3 bases, and 10 bases lay outside the gene matches. CDR1 DFQATT and CDR2 SNEGSKA come from the germline V gene (reference sequence). Regarding the study as a whole: Model-based prediction identified ophthalmopathy a median about 7 months prior to its onset. Blood also held most thyroid clonotypes expanded beyond 0.001.

V is TRBV20-1 and J is TRBJ1-5, with 9 bases that match TRBD1. The sample consisted of blood. The sequence was obtained from a woman in her thirties or forties with Graves' hyperthyroidism that later progressed to Graves' ophthalmopathy. The DNA for the CDR3 is TGCAGTGCTAGCACCGAGACAGGGGGAGATAATCAGCCCCAGCATTTT. Protein product: CSASTETGGDNQPQHF.